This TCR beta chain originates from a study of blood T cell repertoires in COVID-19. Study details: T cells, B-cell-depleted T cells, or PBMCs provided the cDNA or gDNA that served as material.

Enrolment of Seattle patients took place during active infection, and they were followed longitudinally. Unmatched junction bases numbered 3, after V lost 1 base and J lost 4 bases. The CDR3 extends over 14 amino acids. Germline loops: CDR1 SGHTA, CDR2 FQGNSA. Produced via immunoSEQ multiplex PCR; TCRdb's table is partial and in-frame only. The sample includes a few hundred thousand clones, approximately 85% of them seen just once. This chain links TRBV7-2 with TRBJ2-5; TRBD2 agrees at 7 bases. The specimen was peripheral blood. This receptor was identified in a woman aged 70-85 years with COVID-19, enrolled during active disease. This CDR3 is CASSLVTSRETQYF. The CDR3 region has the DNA TGTGCCAGCAGCTTAGTGACTAGCAGAGAGACCCAGTACTTC.